This TCR beta chain emerged from a study of T cells in Graves' hyperthyroidism and ophthalmopathy. The study's findings and limits: Ophthalmopathy got predicted by the model a median roughly 6.4 months before its onset. Most clonotypes that expanded in the thyroid above 0.001 also showed up in blood. From stable hyperthyroidism, ophthalmopathy was separated by a 13 V-J model.

A word on this clonotype: Its antigen remains unidentified.

The PBMCs were taken from about 9.7 ml of fresh peripheral blood. The CDR3 has 16 residues. Germline lookup yields CDR1 SQVTM and CDR2 ANQGSEA. V was pared by 4 bases and J by 7 bases, with 25 bases between. The source material, RNA transcripts, was used to amplify TCR beta CDR3 regions. RT-PCR in the first round (using the HTBI primer set) targeted the TCR CDR3. MiXCR, run by TCRdb on the multiplex PCR reads, gives a single entry per CDR3 protein. The sample shows about 500,000 distinct CDR3 sequences, more than 15% of them seen only once. The sequencing sample was made of blood. This clonotype was obtained from a young woman with Graves' ophthalmopathy. The chain has TRBV29-1 and TRBJ1-1, with D maybe TRBD1 (6 bases). DNA for the CDR3: TGCAGCGTTGGACATACAGGGATCCCCGGAACGGGTGAAGCTTTCTTT. Translated, it gives CSVGHTGIPGTGEAFF.